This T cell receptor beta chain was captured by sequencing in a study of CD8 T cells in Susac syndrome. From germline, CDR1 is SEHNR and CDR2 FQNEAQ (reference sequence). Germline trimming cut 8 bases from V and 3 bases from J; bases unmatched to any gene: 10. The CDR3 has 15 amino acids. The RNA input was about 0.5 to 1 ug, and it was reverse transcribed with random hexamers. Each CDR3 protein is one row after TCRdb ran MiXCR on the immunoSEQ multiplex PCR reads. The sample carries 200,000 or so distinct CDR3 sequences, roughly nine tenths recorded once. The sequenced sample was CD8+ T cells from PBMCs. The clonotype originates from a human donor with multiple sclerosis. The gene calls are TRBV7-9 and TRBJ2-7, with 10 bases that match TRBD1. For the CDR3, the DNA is TGTGCCAGCGAAGGTACCGGGACAGGGGTCTACGAGCAGTACTTC. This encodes CASEGTGTGVYEQYF.